These 9 T cell receptor beta chains came from one sample sequenced in a study of T cell responses to AZD1222 COVID-19 vaccine. TCRdb's copy holds only in-frame clones and misses some; the assay was immunoSEQ multiplex PCR. The profile shows 150,000 to 200,000 clones, around 95% of them singletons. Here the sequenced sample was peripheral blood, taken on day 0 of AZD1222 vaccination. The origin of the receptors is an adult in good health.

This chain uses TRBV18 with TRBJ1-2; D might be TRBD1 (5 bases). Trimming took off 3 bases at V and 4 bases at J, with 15 bases between the two ends. The CDR3 loop spans 15 amino acids. The germline V gene has CDR1 KGHSH and CDR2 LQKENI. The CDR3 DNA reads TGTGCCAGCTCACCCCCCCTGGGGGGAATCTATGGCTACACCTTC. This codes for CASSPPLGGIYGYTF.

The chain is built from TRBV7-3 and TRBJ2-1; 9 nucleotides line up with TRBD1. CDR3 size: 14 residues. Germline-derived CDR1 and CDR2 are SGHTA and FQGTGA. The V and J ends lost 5 bases and 7 bases, in that order; junction bases with no gene match: 6. The CDR3 is CASSPGTGSNEQFF. DNA for the CDR3: TGTGCCAGCAGCCCAGGGACAGGGTCGAATGAGCAGTTCTTC.

This clone appeared once. V and J are TRBV4-2 and TRBJ2-7, with TRBD2 identical over 7 bases. V trimming: 0 bases; J trimming: 1 base; junction bases outside the gene matches: 6. The CDR3 has 16 amino acids. Germline V CDR1 and CDR2: LGHNA, YNFKEQ. The CDR3 protein is CASSQDPSGRSYEQYF. In DNA form, the CDR3 reads TGTGCCAGCAGCCAAGATCCTAGCGGAAGATCCTACGAGCAGTACTTC.

The rearrangement joins TRBV5-5 to TRBJ1-1; D gene unclear. Per germline, CDR1 SGHKS and CDR2 YYEKEE (reference sequence). The V and J ends lost 4 bases and 4 bases respectively, with 8 bases between them. The CDR3 spans 12 residues. The CDR3 bases are TGTGCCAGCAGCATGTACAGCACTGAAGCTTTCTTT. Translated: CASSMYSTEAFF.

The genes are TRBV9 and TRBJ2-1; 11 positions agree with TRBD1. Germline CDR1 reads SGDLS; CDR2 reads YYNGEE. The CDR3 consists of 16 residues. J lost 7 bases, V lost 2 bases, and 8 bases had no gene match. The CDR3 reads CASSVDAGTGGNEQFF. In DNA form, the CDR3 reads TGTGCCAGCAGCGTCGACGCCGGGACAGGGGGTAATGAGCAGTTCTTC.

The V gene is TRBV19, the J gene TRBJ2-1; 7 bases map to TRBD2. V dropped 7 bases and J dropped 0; count of bases not matched to a gene: 6. CDR1 LNHDA and CDR2 SQIVND come from the germline V gene (reference sequence). This CDR3 spans 15 amino acids. As DNA, the CDR3 is TGTGCCAGTATCCCCTCGGGAGGCTCCTACAATGAGCAGTTCTTC. Residues: CASIPSGGSYNEQFF.

This sequence joins TRBV11-3 and TRBJ2-1; the D gene is possibly TRBD1 (5 bases). The CDR3 has 14 amino acids. V gave up 5 bases and J gave up 0 bases, with 8 bases separating them. The germline CDR1 and CDR2 sequences are SGHNT and YENEEA. This CDR3 is CASSRTSSYNEQFF. The CDR3 DNA reads as TGTGCCAGCAGCCGGACAAGCTCCTACAATGAGCAGTTCTTC.

This clone has a single count. The identical CDR3 is also encoded by other nucleotide sequences in the sample. The V call is TRBV19, the J call TRBJ1-1, with unresolved D. The CDR3 sequence is 11 residues long. Germline V gene lookup returns CDR1 LNHDA and CDR2 SQIVND (reference sequence). V was shortened by 5 bases and J by 5 bases, with 6 bases between the two germline ends. This CDR3 reads CASSRGTEAFF. CDR3 DNA: TGTGCCAGTAGTCGAGGGACTGAAGCTTTCTTT.

The sample holds one count of this clone. The V gene is TRBV18, the J gene TRBJ2-7; D is unclear. Germline lookup yields CDR1 KGHSH and CDR2 LQKENI. Trimming shortened V by 4 bases and J by 0 bases, and 10 bases separated the two germline ends. The CDR3 extends over 14 amino acids. CDR3 sequence (DNA): TGTGCCAGCTCACTGACGAAGGGCTCCTACGAGCAGTACTTC. Residues: CASSLTKGSYEQYF.